Listed below are T cell receptor beta chains from one sample, sequenced in a study of blood T cells in healthy people across ages. TCRdb re-called the 5' RACE reads through MiXCR, storing one row per CDR3 protein. The sample holds 550,000 to 700,000 distinct CDR3 sequences, roughly 29% seen once. The sample was blood. These TCRs come from a woman in her 70s in good health. CDR3s include the opening cysteine and the closing phenylalanine or tryptophan. D genes are given only for firm matches. Rows may omit the clone size; those that give it use once, few, many or a size class.

size: -; J: TRBJ2-4; V: TRBV7-9; D: TRBD1; length: 17; DNA: TGTGCCAGCAGCTCGGACAGGGGGCTTTTAGCCAAAAACATTCAGTACTTC; CDR3: CASSSDRGLLAKNIQYF
size: -; J: TRBJ2-5; V: TRBV6-5; D: TRBD2; length: 17; DNA: TGTGCCAGCAGTTACTCGAGGCTAGCGGGGGGACAAGAGACCCAGTACTTC; CDR3: CASSYSRLAGGQETQYF
size: -; J: TRBJ2-4; V: TRBV15; D: -; length: 17; DNA: TGTGCCACCAGCAGAGTAGGAGCAGGGAAGACCAAAAACATTCAGTACTTC; CDR3: CATSRVGAGKTKNIQYF
size: -; J: TRBJ2-1; V: TRBV29-1; D: TRBD2; length: 13; DNA: TGCAGCGTGGGGACTACGCCCTACAATGGGCAGTTCTTC; CDR3: CSVGTTPYNGQFF
size: few; J: TRBJ2-5; V: TRBV4-3; D: -; length: 16; DNA: TGCGCCAGCAGCCAAGATATAGGTGCGGCAGGAGAGACCCAGTACTTC; CDR3: CASSQDIGAAGETQYF
size: once; J: TRBJ1-4; V: TRBV20-1; D: TRBD1; length: 14; DNA: TGCAGTGCTAGAGGGGCGGGACAGGGTGAAAAACTGTTTTTT; CDR3: CSARGAGQGEKLFF
size: -; J: TRBJ2-3; V: TRBV7-2; D: -; length: 16; DNA: TGTGCCAGCAGCTTAAAACCTCCGACCTTGCCAGATACGCAGTATTTT; CDR3: CASSLKPPTLPDTQYF
size: few; J: TRBJ2-5; V: TRBV5-1; D: -; length: 14; DNA: TGCGCCAGCAGCTTGTTCGCCCGAGGGGAGACCCAGTACTTC; CDR3: CASSLFARGETQYF
size: few; J: TRBJ1-2; V: TRBV6-5; D: -; length: 12; DNA: TGTGCCACCTTGGCAGCTAACTATGGCTACACCTTC; CDR3: CATLAANYGYTF
size: few; J: TRBJ1-1; V: TRBV11-2; D: TRBD1; length: 17; DNA: TGTGCCAGCAGCTTTTCCTACAGCAGGGGGATGAACACTGAAGCTTTCTTT; CDR3: CASSFSYSRGMNTEAFF
size: -; J: TRBJ1-1; V: TRBV29-1; D: -; length: 12; DNA: TGCAGCGTTGCTATCCTAGGAGATGAAGCTTTCTTT; CDR3: CSVAILGDEAFF
size: -; J: TRBJ2-7; V: TRBV7-2; D: -; length: 13; DNA: TGTGCCAGCAGCTCCCCGGAATTCGGCGAGCAGTACTTC; CDR3: CASSSPEFGEQYF
size: -; J: TRBJ2-7; V: TRBV11-3; D: -; length: 15; DNA: TGTGCCAGCAGCGGGCCAGGGATAGGTCCCTACGAGCAGTACTTC; CDR3: CASSGPGIGPYEQYF
size: few; J: TRBJ2-3; V: TRBV5-1; D: -; length: 15; DNA: TGCGCCAGCAGCTCAAGCGGTTCTAGCACAGATACGCAGTATTTT; CDR3: CASSSSGSSTDTQYF
size: once; J: TRBJ1-1; V: TRBV20-1; D: -; length: 14; DNA: TGCAGTGCCCCACCGGGGGGGAGGTATTCTGAAGCTTTCTTT; CDR3: CSAPPGGRYSEAFF